The clone carrying this T cell receptor (beta chain) was detected only once. Antigen unknown. This sample stems from a study of T cells in localized non-small cell lung cancer. Study-wide results and limits: One tumor region alone was sequenced, and heterogeneity therefore remains possible. In adjacent lung, a median roughly 60 of the top 100 tumor clones were found.

Germline V lookup: CDR1 SGHTA, CDR2 FQGNSA. V lost 1 base, J lost 10 bases, and 17 bases lay in between. The CDR3 is made up of 15 amino acids. Repertoires were generated with immunoSEQ multiplex PCR, while TCRdb's copy carries only in-frame clones and drops some. The table includes 30,000 to 45,000 clones, 90% to 95% detected once. The chain carries TRBV7-2 and TRBJ1-3; D perhaps matches TRBD1 (5 bases). Sequenced here: peripheral blood, sampled before any cancer treatment. The sequence was collected from a female donor of 60 years or more with stage I lung adenocarcinoma. The CDR3 DNA reads TGTGCCAGCAGCTTAGTAGAGGCAGAATGGGGGACCATATATTTT. Its protein product is CASSLVEAEWGTIYF.